The entry that follows covers one T cell receptor (beta chain) sequence. Its antigen remains undetermined. Within one base of it there is no much larger clone, and no base qualities were kept. This sample is drawn from a study of T-cell memory formation after mild COVID-19 (dated by TCRdb to about 2021). For the wider study: TCR sequence clusters from the two donors were largely donor specific. In a couple of donors, T-cell clones that expanded and contracted after mild COVID-19 were tracked by sequencing TCRalpha and TCRbeta repertoires over time. The cohort was made up of two young adult volunteers, one female and one male, who were previously healthy. What the work shows at the level of the full study, not this receptor alone: Whether the second-wave clones peaking on day 37 were SARS-CoV-2 specific was not confirmed. Some responding clones were detected in pre-infection memory, suggesting pre-existing cross-reactive memory T cells joined the SARS-CoV-2 response. Balanced CD4/CD8 phenotypes were observed for clones contracting from day 15 to 85, whereas a bias towards CD4+ was observed for a second wave of clones expanding from day 15 to 37. The study included only a couple of mild cases, and larger cohorts that include severe cases with pre-infection samples were judged to be necessary. Contracting CD4+ clones turned up mainly in the CM and EM memory subsets, whereas EMRA was where CD8+ clones were enriched.

TCRdb lists the instrument as Illumina NovaSeq 6000. TCRalpha and TCRbeta cDNA libraries were built by 5'RACE with constant-segment primers, adding sample barcodes and unique molecular identifiers. RNA was extracted from every sample with Trizol reagent. Library amplification was performed in two PCR steps, and a second sample barcode and Illumina TruSeq adapters were introduced in the second step. Sequencing of the libraries was done on an Illumina NovaSeq, producing 2 x 150 bp paired-end reads. The authors processed their data as follows. Demultiplexing of reads and collapsing into UMI-guided consensus sequences were performed with migec v1.2.7. Using mixcr v2.1.11, UMI consensuses were aligned to TRA and TRB V and J templates and then assembled into clonotypes. A clonotype was counted as expanded or contracted only when both edgeR and NoisET called the clonotype significant, with the noise models trained on biological replicates. edgeR calls used a false discovery rate-adjusted p below 0.01 and a log2 fold-change threshold of 1. As an exploratory analysis of dynamics, max-normalized trajectories of the 1000 most abundant clonotypes were examined by PCA with hierarchical clustering. The CD4 or CD8 phenotype of responding clones was assigned using the separately sequenced CD4+ and CD8+ repertoires. TCRdb passed the public sequencing reads through fastp at Q25 and MiXCR, retaining productive beta sequences. CDR3 protein sequences are deduplicated, and each keeps its most common genes and DNA. TCRdb, not the authors, supplied the V and J calls. The sample table lists 550,000 to 600,000 distinct CDR3 sequences, about a fifth of them with a count of one. Approximately 8.4% of the sample is taken by the ten largest.

Deletion took 3 bases off V and 6 bases off J, with a span of 21 bases between the germline ends. The CDR3 sequence holds 16 residues, the cysteine and phenylalanine included. The kept DNA is CDR3 alone, 48 bases in frame from the first base. CDR1 DFQATT and CDR2 SNEGSKA are derived from the germline V gene (reference sequence). Ficoll-Paque density gradient centrifugation was the method used to isolate PBMCs. The chain is encoded by TRBV20-1 joined to TRBJ1-5; possibly the D gene is TRBD1, per 6 matching bases. The clonotype originates from an adult woman who had mild COVID-19 (a few samples of this study predate the infection). The sample titles of this study are shuffled in the database, so cell type and time point are left out; the donor was told from shared clones. The sequenced sample consisted of PBMCs or a T cell subset sorted from them (not recorded which). Read as DNA, the sequence is TGCAGTGCTAGTAGTCACCAGGGGATTCGGAGTCAGCCCCAGCATTTT. Translated, it reads CSASSHQGIRSQPQHF.